Presented here are 18 T cell receptor beta chains from one specimen sequenced in a study of T cell clones after liver transplantation. Produced via immunoSEQ multiplex PCR; TCRdb's table is partial and in-frame only. The profile covers under 7,000 clones, with 60% to 80% appearing a single time and roughly an eighth taken by the ten largest. This sample comprised CD8+ T cells from blood, obtained 45 to 46 months after liver transplant. These receptors all stem from a human patient who received a liver transplant. Some of the T cells might come from the graft donor.

J is TRBJ1-4 and V is TRBV5-6; TRBD1 matches 8 bases. Germline V gives CDR1 SGHDT, CDR2 YYEEEE. The trim removed 0 bases at V and 3 bases at J, leaving 13 bases unmatched. CDR3 length: 19 amino acids. The CDR3 region has the DNA TGTGCCAGCAGCTTGGCCCGGACAGGGAATACGTTAGCTAATGAAAAACTGTTTTTT. Its protein product is CASSLARTGNTLANEKLFF.

This clone appeared once. The genes are TRBV10-3 and TRBJ2-5; D gene uncertain. The ends were cut back, 0 bases at V and 3 bases at J, with 5 bases in the middle. The germline CDR1 and CDR2 sequences are ENHRY and SYGVKD. The CDR3 is 13 residues long. The CDR3 region is CAISESREETQYF. The CDR3, as DNA: TGTGCCATCAGTGAGTCCCGGGAAGAGACCCAGTACTTC.

This clone has only one observation. The V and J genes are TRBV28 and TRBJ1-2; 8 nucleotides match TRBD1. CDR3 length: 14 residues. V lost 5 bases, J lost 8 bases, and 10 bases stayed unmatched. Germline V lookup: CDR1 MDHEN, CDR2 SYDVKM. For the CDR3, the DNA is TGTGCCAGCAGTCTGACAGGGGAAGGGGGCGGCTACACCTTC. It is translated as CASSLTGEGGGYTF.

J is TRBJ2-7 and V is TRBV4-1; no clear D gene. The CDR3 loop spans 12 amino acids. The V gene lost 3 bases and the J gene lost 7 bases, with 10 bases spanning the gap. Germline V CDR1 and CDR2: MGHRA, YSYEKL. Here the CDR3 DNA reads TGCGCCAGCAGCCACGACGGCTGGGAGCAGTACTTC. Translated: CASSHDGWEQYF.

The V call is TRBV19, the J call TRBJ2-2; the D gene is possibly TRBD2 (6 bases). The CDR3 covers 12 residues. The germline V and J ends were trimmed by 3 bases and 10 bases, with 9 bases remaining between them. Germline CDR1 is LNHDA and CDR2 is SQIVND (reference sequence). CDR3 sequence (DNA): TGTGCCAGTAGTATGGGACTCTTGGAGCTGTTTTTT. This gives the protein CASSMGLLELFF.

The chain joins TRBV2 to TRBJ2-1; 11 bases are shared with TRBD2. The trim removed 7 bases at V and 2 bases at J, leaving 1 base unmatched. The CDR3 loop spans 14 amino acids. The germline V gene encodes CDR1 SNHLY and CDR2 FYNNEI. The chain's CDR3 is CASIAGGPYNEQFF. The CDR3 region has the DNA TGTGCCAGCATAGCGGGAGGGCCCTACAATGAGCAGTTCTTC.

The V gene is TRBV6-5, the J gene TRBJ2-2; D not certain. V lost 5 bases to trimming and J lost 6 bases, with 7 bases between them. Germline V CDR1 and CDR2: MNHEY, SVGAGI. This CDR3 comprises 12 residues. CDR3 sequence: CASSPPAGELFF. The CDR3 coding sequence is TGTGCCAGCAGTCCGCCCGCCGGGGAGCTGTTTTTT.

This rearrangement joins TRBV27 to TRBJ2-7; possible D gene TRBD1, 6 bases. V was cut by 4 bases and J by 2 bases, with 12 bases left in between. Germline CDR1 and CDR2: MNHEY and SMNVEV (reference sequence). The CDR3 contains 14 residues. For the CDR3, the DNA is TGTGCCAGCAGTTGGGGTGGGACAACCTACGAGCAGTACTTC. Translating it yields CASSWGGTTYEQYF.

The rearrangement links TRBV19 to TRBJ1-1; unclear D gene. CDR1 is LNHDA, CDR2 SQIVND, per germline (reference sequence). The CDR3 spans 13 residues. The V gene lost 7 bases and the J gene lost 0 bases, with 9 bases spanning the gap. CDR3 protein: CASTPGMNTEAFF. CDR3 coding DNA: TGTGCCAGTACCCCGGGGATGAACACTGAAGCTTTCTTT.

A few counts support this clone. The chain has TRBV19 and TRBJ1-5; D perhaps matches TRBD1 (6 bases). The CDR3 runs 15 residues. The germline CDR1 and CDR2 sequences are LNHDA and SQIVND (reference sequence). V was cut by 5 bases and J by 0 bases, with 11 bases left in between. CDR3: CASSPQGHSNQPQHF. In nucleotides, the CDR3 is TGTGCCAGTAGTCCTCAGGGGCATAGCAATCAGCCCCAGCATTTT.

In regard to this clone: The sample has other DNA sequences that encode this CDR3 too. The genes are TRBV5-1 and TRBJ2-1, with TRBD2 matching over 9 bases. In germline, CDR1 is SGHRS, CDR2 YFSETQ. Trimming cost V 5 bases and J 4 bases; bases outside gene matches: 4. This CDR3 has 14 residues. The CDR3 protein is CASSSGGTYNEQFF. The CDR3 region has the DNA TGCGCCAGCAGTAGCGGGGGAACATACAATGAGCAGTTCTTC.

The V gene is TRBV28, the J gene TRBJ1-2; D is undetermined. The germline CDR1 and CDR2 sequences are MDHEN and SYDVKM. The CDR3 loop spans 14 amino acids. Trimming stripped 2 bases from V and 9 bases from J, with 16 bases between. The CDR3 region has the DNA TGTGCCAGCAGTTTAAGGCAGTTGTCTATGCGCTACACCTTC. Translating it yields CASSLRQLSMRYTF.

The V and J genes are TRBV7-9 and TRBJ2-1, with 10 nucleotides matching TRBD2. The V gene end was trimmed by 4 bases and the J gene end by 2 bases; junction bases not matched to a gene: 5. The germline gives CDR1 SEHNR, CDR2 FQNEAQ (reference sequence). The length of the CDR3 is 16 residues. The CDR3 nucleotides are TGTGCCAGCAGCTCTACTAGCGGGAATCCCTACAATGAGCAGTTCTTC. Translation gives CASSSTSGNPYNEQFF.

The CDR3 reads CASSLRTGDYGYTF. CDR3 in DNA: TGTGCCAGCAGCCTAAGGACAGGGGACTATGGCTACACCTTC. The chain is built from TRBV13 and TRBJ1-2; 9 bases align to TRBD1. Trimming at V came to 5 bases and at J to 3 bases, leaving 4 bases not matched to a gene. Germline assignment: CDR1 PRHDT and CDR2 FYEKMQ (reference sequence). This CDR3 has 14 amino acids. Complete variable domain (other parts from reference TRBV13 and TRBJ1-2): AAGVIQSPRHLIKEKRETATLKCYPIPRHDTVYWYQQGPGQDPQFLISFYEKMQSDKGSIPDRFSAQQFSDYHSELNMSSLELGDSALYFCASSLRTGDYGYTFGSGTRLTVV.

The sample holds a few counts of this clone. The rearrangement uses TRBV4-3 and TRBJ1-2; TRBD1 is a possible D gene (5 bases). The CDR3 runs 15 residues. Germline V CDR1 and CDR2: LGHNA, YSLEER. Trimming cost V 0 bases and J 0 bases, with 8 bases left between them. The DNA of the CDR3 is TGCGCCAGCAGCCAAGAGGGGGAGTCTAACTATGGCTACACCTTC. Translating it yields CASSQEGESNYGYTF.

This clone was detected only once. The chain couples TRBV6-6 to TRBJ2-1; the D is unclear. Germline CDR1 and CDR2: MNHNY and SVGAGI (reference sequence). CDR3 length: 13 residues. Trimming left V 2 bases short and J 8 bases short, with 10 bases between. Here the CDR3 DNA reads TGTGCCAGCAGTTACATGGGCAGCGATGAGCAGTTCTTC. It specifies CASSYMGSDEQFF.

The chain combines TRBV7-2 with TRBJ2-7; D may match TRBD1 or TRBD2 (5 bases each). V was shortened by 1 base and J by 2 bases, with 12 bases between the two germline ends. Germline V gene lookup returns CDR1 SGHTA and CDR2 FQGNSA. The CDR3 is 15 residues long. CDR3 bases: TGTGCCAGCAGCTTAGAGCTAGGGGACCCCTACGAGCAGTACTTC. Protein product: CASSLELGDPYEQYF.

The chain uses TRBV28 and TRBJ2-2; 7 bases are a match to TRBD2. The germline CDR1 and CDR2 sequences are MDHEN and SYDVKM. Losses at the gene ends were 4 bases for V and 6 bases for J; bases not matched to a gene: 2. The CDR3 runs to 13 residues. For the CDR3, the DNA is TGTGCCAGCAGTTCACGGGGGGCCGGGGAGCTGTTTTTT. This encodes CASSSRGAGELFF.